The text below deals with one TCR beta chain. It lacks a known antigen. Base-call qualities are not available, and no considerably larger clone is one nucleotide away. Inclusive of the bounding cysteine and phenylalanine, the CDR3 is 13 residues long. This entry keeps only the CDR3 DNA: 39 bases, framed from base 1. According to the germline V gene, CDR1 reads ENHRY and CDR2 reads SYGVKD. Cut back by 1 base and 5 bases, the V and J ends lie 5 bases apart. This specimen comes from a study of technical replicates of blood from a few donors (dated by TCRdb to between 2016 and 2019). Preparation of the library involved the immunoSEQ multiplex PCR assay. In TCRdb, the immuneACCESS table is reduced to in-frame sequences with V and J assigned. These tables do not hold every clone; where another copy was compared, an unresolved V gene accounts for under half, and the others remain unexplained. This sample gives more than 70,000 clones in total; around 93% of them show up just once. The biggest ten clones account for roughly 0.25% of the sample.

The sequence joins TRBV10-3 to TRBJ2-2; the D gene cannot be named for sure. Sequencing input: T cells isolated from PBMCs. The TCR originated in a human donor in good health. This receptor carries the CDR3 CAISEYGTGELFF. Read as DNA, the sequence is TGTGCCATCAGTGAGTACGGTACCGGGGAGCTGTTTTTT.